Below are 6 T cell receptor beta chains sequenced from a single sample in a study of blood T cells in healthy people across ages. It was with a sample-barcoded 5' primer and a J-beta primer mix that a second PCR of roughly 7 to 12 cycles was run. TCRdb fed the 5' RACE reads into MiXCR, producing one record per CDR3 protein. Among about a million distinct CDR3 sequences listed, 40% to 60% were seen once. Sequencing used blood. These receptor sequences come from a man aged 25-45 years in good health.

Worth noting for this clonotype: A single base separates this from a much larger clone, so it may be a read error. The V gene is TRBV2, the J gene TRBJ2-1; unclear D gene. Deletions cut 7 bases from V and 6 bases from J, with 7 bases between. Germline V gives CDR1 SNHLY, CDR2 FYNNEI. The length of the CDR3 is 11 residues. The CDR3: CASIVSNEQFF. The CDR3 DNA sequence: TGTGCCAGCATAGTGAGCAATGAGCAGTTCTTC. The full variable domain, rest sourced from reference TRBV2 and TRBJ2-1, is EPEVTQTPSHQVTQMGQEVILRCVPISNHLYFYWYRQILGQKVEFLVSFYNNEISEKSEIFDDQFSVERPDGSNFTLKIRSTKLEDSAMYFCASIVSNEQFFGPGTRLTVL.

Comments on this clonotype: This could be a read error, since a much larger clone is one nucleotide away. In DNA, the CDR3 is TGTGCCGGCAGCTTAGTAGGTCGACATCATTCCGGTGAGCAGTTCTTC. Translating it yields CAGSLVGRHHSGEQFF. J is TRBJ2-1 and V is TRBV7-8; D is uncertain. The CDR3 extends over 16 amino acids. Germline CDR1 SGHVS, CDR2 FQNEAQ.

CDR3 DNA: TGTGCCAGCAGTTTAAGACACCGACCCTCCTACGAGCAGTACTTC. It is translated as CASSLRHRPSYEQYF. The chain recombines TRBV27 with TRBJ2-7, with D uncertain. This CDR3 region has 15 residues. Germline V gene data show CDR1 as MNHEY and CDR2 as SMNVEV (reference sequence). Trimming shortened V by 2 bases and J by 0 bases, and 11 bases separated the two germline ends.

The gene calls are TRBV29-1 and TRBJ2-1; D remains ambiguous. Trimming removed 4 bases from V and 0 bases from J, with 4 bases in between. Looked up from germline, CDR1 is SQVTM and CDR2 is ANQGSEA. The CDR3 consists of 12 residues. CDR3 sequence (DNA): TGCAGCGTTGTGAGCTCCTACAATGAGCAGTTCTTC. Translated, it gives CSVVSSYNEQFF.

V is TRBV6-5 and J is TRBJ2-7, with TRBD2 matching over 9 bases. The J segment lost 2 bases and the V segment lost 3 bases, leaving 5 bases of the junction unmatched. The CDR3 is 15 residues long. Per germline, CDR1 MNHEY and CDR2 SVGAGI. CDR3 in DNA: TGTGCCAGCAGTTATAGGGCGGGGGGGGCCTACGAGCAGTACTTC. As protein: CASSYRAGGAYEQYF.

The V gene is TRBV12-3 or TRBV12-4, the J gene TRBJ2-2; perhaps D is TRBD1 or TRBD2 (5 bases each). V was trimmed by 5 bases and J by 5 bases, leaving 21 bases between them. The CDR3 totals 17 residues. The CDR3 sequence: CASSPTRSGTGTGELFF. In DNA form, the CDR3 reads TGTGCCAGCAGTCCTACAAGATCCGGGACGGGGACCGGGGAGCTGTTTTTT.